This TCR beta chain appears in the sequencing data of a study of chemoradiotherapy in HPV16-positive cancers (dated by TCRdb to 2022 to 2024). Turning to the overall study: Using functional T-cell assays on cells from a couple of HPV16-positive patients, the researchers defined candidate HPV-specific T-cell clones and common TCR motifs. The study set out to ask whether T-cell immunity against the HPV oncoproteins E6 and E7 changes over the course of chemoradiotherapy and whether that immunity affects survival. TCR repertoires from roughly 93 patients with HPV-related cancers were then used to track the candidate HPV-specific TCRs and motifs.

The library was obtained by the immunoSEQ multiplex PCR assay. The clones in this table, taken by TCRdb from immuneACCESS, are in-frame only. Not every clone is retained; where verified, under half of the shortfall comes from an unresolved V gene, and the cause of the rest is unknown. The sample data list about 7,000 clones, and approximately 91% of these were observed just once. Of the sample, 2% to 2.5% falls within the top ten clones. Comment on this clone: No cognate antigen has been identified for it. The sample holds no much larger clone one base away, and base qualities are not on file.

Overall results and qualifications from the work: Among HPV16-positive patients, expansion of HPV-responsive T cells during chemoradiotherapy was associated with better recurrence-free survival. Expansion of candidate HPV-specific clones and E7-related TCR motifs was observed in the tumor microenvironment during treatment, whereas no such expansion was observed for non-HPV-specific T cells. The functional definition of HPV-specific T cells came from only a couple of HPV16-positive patients, and the survival association was reported for HPV16-positive patients.

Repertoires were sampled multiple times during chemoradiotherapy, which allowed clonal expansion in the tumor microenvironment to be followed. The clonotype comes from a human donor with HPV-associated anogenital cancer. Material: tumor tissue, obtained from a patient who underwent chemoradiotherapy.

DNA sequence: TGTGCCAGCAAGGGACAGGGGGCGCGTGGGCCCCTCCACTTT. Translated, this is CASKGQGARGPLHF. This receptor chain uses TRBV6-5 and TRBJ1-6; 12 middle bases align to TRBD1. Trimmed from V: 7 bases; trimmed from J: 13 bases; junction bases lacking a gene match: 8. Including the terminal cysteine and phenylalanine, the CDR3 comprises 14 residues. Only the CDR3 region is kept as DNA, spanning 42 bases read in frame from base 1. Taken from the germline V gene, the CDR1 and CDR2 loops are MNHEY and SVGAGI.